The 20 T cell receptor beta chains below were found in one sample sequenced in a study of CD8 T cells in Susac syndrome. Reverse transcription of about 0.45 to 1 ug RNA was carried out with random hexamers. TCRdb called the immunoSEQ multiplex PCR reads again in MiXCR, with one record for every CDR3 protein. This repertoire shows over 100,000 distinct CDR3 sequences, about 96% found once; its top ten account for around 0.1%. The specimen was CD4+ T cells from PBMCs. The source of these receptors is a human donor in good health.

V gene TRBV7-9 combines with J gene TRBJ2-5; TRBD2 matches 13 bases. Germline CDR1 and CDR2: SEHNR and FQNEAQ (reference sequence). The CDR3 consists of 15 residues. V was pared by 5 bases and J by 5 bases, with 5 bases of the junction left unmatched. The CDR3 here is CASSPGLAGEETQYF. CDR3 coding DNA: TGTGCCAGCAGCCCAGGACTAGCGGGAGAGGAGACCCAGTACTTC.

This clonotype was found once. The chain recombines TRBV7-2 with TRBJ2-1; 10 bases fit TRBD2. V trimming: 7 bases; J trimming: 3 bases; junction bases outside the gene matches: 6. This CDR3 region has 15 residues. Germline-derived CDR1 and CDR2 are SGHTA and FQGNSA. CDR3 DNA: TGTGCCAGCACCCCGGGACTAGCGAGCTACAATGAGCAGTTCTTC. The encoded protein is CASTPGLASYNEQFF.

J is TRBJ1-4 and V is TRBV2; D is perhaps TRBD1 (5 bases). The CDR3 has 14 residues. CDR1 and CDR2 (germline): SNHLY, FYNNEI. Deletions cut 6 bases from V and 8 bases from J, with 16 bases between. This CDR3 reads CASRGRRGGEKLFF. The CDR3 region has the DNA TGTGCCAGCAGGGGCCGACGGGGCGGCGAAAAACTGTTTTTT.

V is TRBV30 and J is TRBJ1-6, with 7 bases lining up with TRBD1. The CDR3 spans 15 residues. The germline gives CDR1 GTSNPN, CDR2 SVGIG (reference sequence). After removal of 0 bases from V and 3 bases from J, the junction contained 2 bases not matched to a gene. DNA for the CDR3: TGTGCCTGGAGTGTCCCAGGGGGCTATAATTCACCCCTCCACTTT. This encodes CAWSVPGGYNSPLHF.

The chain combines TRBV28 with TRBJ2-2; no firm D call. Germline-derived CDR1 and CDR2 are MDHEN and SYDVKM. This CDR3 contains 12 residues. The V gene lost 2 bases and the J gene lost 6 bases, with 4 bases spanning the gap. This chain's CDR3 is CASSLIAGELFF. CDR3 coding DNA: TGTGCCAGCAGTTTAATCGCCGGGGAGCTGTTTTTT.

Here the CDR3 DNA reads TGTGCCAGCAGCCAAGCGGGAGGGCTCTACTTTTACGAGCAGTACTTC. This codes for CASSQAGGLYFYEQYF. V is TRBV7-2 and J is TRBJ2-7, with TRBD2 matching over 10 bases. This CDR3 has 16 amino acids. Germline V gene lookup returns CDR1 SGHTA and CDR2 FQGNSA. V lost 5 bases to trimming and J lost 4 bases; unmatched junction nucleotides: 11.

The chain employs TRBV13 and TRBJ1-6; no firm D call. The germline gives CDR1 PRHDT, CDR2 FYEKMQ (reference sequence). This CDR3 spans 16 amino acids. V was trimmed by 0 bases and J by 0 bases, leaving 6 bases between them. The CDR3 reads CASSLGGSSYNSPLHF. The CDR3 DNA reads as TGTGCCAGCAGCTTAGGGGGGAGCTCCTATAATTCACCCCTCCACTTT.

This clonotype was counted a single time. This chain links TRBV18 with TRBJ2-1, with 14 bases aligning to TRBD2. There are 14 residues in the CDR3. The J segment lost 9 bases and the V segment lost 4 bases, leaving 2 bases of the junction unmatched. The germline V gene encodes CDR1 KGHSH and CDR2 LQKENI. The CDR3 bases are TGTGCCAGCTCACAGGGGACTAGCGGGGGTGAGCAGTTCTTC. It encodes CASSQGTSGGEQFF.

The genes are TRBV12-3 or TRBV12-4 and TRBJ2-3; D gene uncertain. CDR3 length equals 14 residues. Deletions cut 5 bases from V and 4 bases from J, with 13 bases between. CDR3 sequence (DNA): TGTGCCAGCAGTCCAGCCTCTTGGGCAGATACGCAGTATTTT. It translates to CASSPASWADTQYF.

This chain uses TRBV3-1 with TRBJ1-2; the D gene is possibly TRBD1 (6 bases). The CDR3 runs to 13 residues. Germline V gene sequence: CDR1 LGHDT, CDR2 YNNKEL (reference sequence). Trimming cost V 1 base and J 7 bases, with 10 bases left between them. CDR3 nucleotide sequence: TGTGCCAGCAGCCAAGGTACAGGGCTTGGCTACACCTTC. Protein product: CASSQGTGLGYTF.

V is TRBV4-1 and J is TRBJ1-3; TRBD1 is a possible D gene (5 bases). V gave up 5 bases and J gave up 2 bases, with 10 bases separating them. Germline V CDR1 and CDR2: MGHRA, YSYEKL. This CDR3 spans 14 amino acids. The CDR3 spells CASSSGGTGNTIYF. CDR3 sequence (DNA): TGCGCCAGCAGCTCTGGGGGAACTGGAAACACCATATATTTT.

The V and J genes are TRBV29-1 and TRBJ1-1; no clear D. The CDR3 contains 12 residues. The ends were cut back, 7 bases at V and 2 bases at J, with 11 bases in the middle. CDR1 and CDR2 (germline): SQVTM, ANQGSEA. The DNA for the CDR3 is TGCAGCGCCATTACCGTCAACACTGAAGCTTTCTTT. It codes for CSAITVNTEAFF.

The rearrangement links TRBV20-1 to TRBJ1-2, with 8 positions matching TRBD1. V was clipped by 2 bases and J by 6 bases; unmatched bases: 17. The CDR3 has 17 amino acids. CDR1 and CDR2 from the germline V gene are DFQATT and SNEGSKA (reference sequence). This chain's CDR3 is CSARPPGQAALGDGYTF. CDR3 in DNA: TGCAGTGCTAGACCTCCGGGACAGGCCGCCTTGGGGGATGGCTACACCTTC.

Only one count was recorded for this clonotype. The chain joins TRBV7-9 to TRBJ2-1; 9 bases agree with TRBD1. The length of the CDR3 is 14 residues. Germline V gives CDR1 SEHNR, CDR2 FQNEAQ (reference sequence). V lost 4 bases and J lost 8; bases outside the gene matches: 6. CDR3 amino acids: CASSYRGHGDEQFF. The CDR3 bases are TGTGCCAGCAGCTACAGGGGGCATGGTGATGAGCAGTTCTTC.

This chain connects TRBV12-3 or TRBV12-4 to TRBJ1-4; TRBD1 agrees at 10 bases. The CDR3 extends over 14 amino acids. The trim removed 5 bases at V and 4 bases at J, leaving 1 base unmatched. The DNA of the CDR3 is TGTGCCAGCAGTCGGACAGGGGGTAATGAAAAACTGTTTTTT. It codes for CASSRTGGNEKLFF.

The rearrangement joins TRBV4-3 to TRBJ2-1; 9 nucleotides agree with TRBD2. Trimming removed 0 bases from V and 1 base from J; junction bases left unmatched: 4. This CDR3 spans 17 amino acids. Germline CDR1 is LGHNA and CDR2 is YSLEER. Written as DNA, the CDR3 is TGCGCCAGCAGCCAAGATGTGGCGGGAGGGTCCTACAATGAGCAGTTCTTC. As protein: CASSQDVAGGSYNEQFF.

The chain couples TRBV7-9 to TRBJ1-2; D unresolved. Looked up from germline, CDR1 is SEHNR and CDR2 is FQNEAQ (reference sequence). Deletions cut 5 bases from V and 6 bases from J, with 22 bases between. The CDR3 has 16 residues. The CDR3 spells CASSPQFGTDLHGYTF. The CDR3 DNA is TGTGCCAGCAGCCCTCAGTTCGGAACAGACCTTCATGGCTACACCTTC.

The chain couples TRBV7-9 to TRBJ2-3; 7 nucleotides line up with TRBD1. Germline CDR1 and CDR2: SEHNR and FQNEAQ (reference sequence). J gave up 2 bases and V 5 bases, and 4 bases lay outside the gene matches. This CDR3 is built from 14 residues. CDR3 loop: CASSLGTATDTQYF. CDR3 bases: TGTGCCAGCAGCCTAGGGACAGCCACAGATACGCAGTATTTT.

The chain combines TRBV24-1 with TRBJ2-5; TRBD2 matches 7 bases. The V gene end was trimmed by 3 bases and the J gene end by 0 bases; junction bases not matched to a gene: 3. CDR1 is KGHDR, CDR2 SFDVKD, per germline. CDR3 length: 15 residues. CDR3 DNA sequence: TGTGCCACCAGTGATCACGGGACTAACCAAGAGACCCAGTACTTC. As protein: CATSDHGTNQETQYF.

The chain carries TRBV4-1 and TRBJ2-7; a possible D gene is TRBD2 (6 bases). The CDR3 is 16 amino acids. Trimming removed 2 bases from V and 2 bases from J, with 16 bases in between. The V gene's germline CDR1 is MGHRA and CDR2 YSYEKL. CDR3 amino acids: CASSQQQTSSPYEQYF. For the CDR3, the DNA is TGCGCCAGCAGCCAACAACAGACTAGTTCCCCCTACGAGCAGTACTTC.